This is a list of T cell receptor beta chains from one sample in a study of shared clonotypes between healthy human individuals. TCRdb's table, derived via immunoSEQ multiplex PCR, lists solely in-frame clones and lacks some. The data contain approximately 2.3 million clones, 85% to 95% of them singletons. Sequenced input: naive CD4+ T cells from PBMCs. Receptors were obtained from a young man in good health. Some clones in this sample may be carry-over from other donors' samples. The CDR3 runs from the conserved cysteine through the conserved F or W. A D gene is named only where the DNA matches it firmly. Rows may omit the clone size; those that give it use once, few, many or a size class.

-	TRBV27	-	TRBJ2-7	CASRNAGGARPLGSYEQYF	TGTGCCAGCAGGAACGCAGGGGGGGCACGGCCGTTGGGGTCCTACGAGCAGTACTTC
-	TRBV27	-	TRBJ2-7	CASSMTGFVYEQYF	TGTGCCAGCAGTATGACAGGCTTTGTCTACGAGCAGTACTTC
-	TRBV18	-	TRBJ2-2	CASSPGATGELFF	TGTGCCAGCTCACCAGGGGCCACCGGGGAGCTGTTTTTT
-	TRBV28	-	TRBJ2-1	CASSLIGGSSYNEQFF	TGTGCCAGCAGTTTGATAGGAGGGAGCTCCTACAATGAGCAGTTCTTC
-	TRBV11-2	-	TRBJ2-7	CASSLDGLNSYEQYF	TGTGCCAGCAGCTTGGACGGACTAAACTCCTACGAGCAGTACTTC
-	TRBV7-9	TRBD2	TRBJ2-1	CASAPGLGVNNEQFF	TGTGCCAGCGCCCCGGGACTAGGGGTAAACAATGAGCAGTTCTTC
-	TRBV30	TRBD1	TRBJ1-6	CAWSRDRGPSPLHF	TGTGCCTGGAGTCGGGACAGGGGGCCTTCACCCCTCCACTTT
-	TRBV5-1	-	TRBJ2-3	CASSSQAGTDTQYF	TGCGCCAGCAGCTCCCAGGCGGGTACAGATACGCAGTATTTT
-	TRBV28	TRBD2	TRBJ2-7	CASSSPGSGSSYEQYF	TGTGCCAGCAGTTCCCCGGGTAGCGGGAGCTCCTACGAGCAGTACTTC
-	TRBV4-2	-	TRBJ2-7	CASSQVGVTPGHEQYF	TGTGCCAGCAGCCAAGTTGGAGTTACCCCCGGCCACGAGCAGTACTTC
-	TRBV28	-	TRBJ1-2	CASSNPGRGALGGYTF	TGTGCCAGCAGCAACCCCGGGCGGGGGGCTCTTGGCGGCTACACCTTC
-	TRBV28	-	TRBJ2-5	CASTSRWGFSKETQYF	TGTGCCAGCACCAGCCGGTGGGGTTTTAGCAAAGAGACCCAGTACTTC
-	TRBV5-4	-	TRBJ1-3	CASSLAHTSGNTIYF	TGTGCCAGCAGCTTGGCCCATACCTCTGGAAACACCATATATTTT
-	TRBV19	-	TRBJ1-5	CASSRPTADRTPQHF	TGTGCCAGTAGCAGGCCGACAGCGGATCGGACTCCCCAGCATTTT
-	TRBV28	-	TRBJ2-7	CASSYPNSLKGGYEQYF	TGTGCCAGCAGTTACCCCAACAGCTTAAAAGGTGGCTACGAGCAGTACTTC
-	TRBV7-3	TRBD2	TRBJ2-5	CASSNREEGTQYF	TGTGCCAGCAGCAACCGGGAGGAGGGGACCCAGTACTTC
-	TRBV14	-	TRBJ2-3	CASSQGRASQYF	TGTGCCAGCAGCCAAGGAAGGGCCTCGCAGTATTTT
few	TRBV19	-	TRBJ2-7	CASSRQVSSYEQYF	TGTGCCAGTAGTCGGCAGGTCAGCTCCTACGAGCAGTACTTC
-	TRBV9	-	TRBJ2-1	CASSLADYSYNEQFF	TGTGCCAGCAGCCTGGCGGACTACTCCTACAATGAGCAGTTCTTC
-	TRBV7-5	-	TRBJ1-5	CVRSLIIKKYGTGSQPQHF	TGTGTCAGAAGCTTAATTATTAAAAAGTACGGGACAGGTAGTCAGCCCCAGCATTTT
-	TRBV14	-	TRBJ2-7	CASSQAPQSYEQYF	TGTGCCAGCAGCCAAGCCCCCCAGTCCTACGAGCAGTACTTC
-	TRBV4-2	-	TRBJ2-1	CASSQEGRDSYNEQFF	TGTGCCAGCAGCCAAGAGGGGCGGGACTCCTACAATGAGCAGTTCTTC
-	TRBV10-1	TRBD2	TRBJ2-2	CASSGGELAVHGELFF	TGCGCCAGCAGTGGCGGAGAACTAGCGGTCCACGGGGAGCTGTTTTTT
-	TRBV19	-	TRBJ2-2	CASSPLRQGNGELFF	TGTGCCAGTAGTCCCCTCAGGCAGGGGAATGGGGAGCTGTTTTTT
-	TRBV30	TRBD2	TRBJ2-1	CAWRGLANEQFF	TGTGCCTGGAGGGGACTAGCAAATGAGCAGTTCTTC
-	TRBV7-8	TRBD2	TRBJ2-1	CASSAIPGTKENEQFF	TGTGCCAGCAGCGCCATCCCCGGGACTAAGGAAAATGAGCAGTTCTTC
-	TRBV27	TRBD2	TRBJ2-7	CASSRLAGGVPYEQYF	TGTGCCAGCAGTCGACTAGCGGGAGGAGTCCCCTACGAGCAGTACTTC
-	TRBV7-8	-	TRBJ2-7	CASSYDEVVNEQYF	TGTGCCAGCAGCTACGACGAGGTAGTGAACGAGCAGTACTTC
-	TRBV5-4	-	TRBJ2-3	CASSSPPTDTQYF	TGTGCCAGCAGCTCTCCCCCAACAGATACGCAGTATTTT
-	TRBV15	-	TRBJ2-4	CATGGIDKNIQYF	TGTGCCACAGGGGGGATTGACAAAAACATTCAGTACTTC
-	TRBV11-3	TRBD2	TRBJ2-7	CASSLDGRGDYEQYF	TGTGCCAGCAGCTTAGATGGACGGGGGGACTACGAGCAGTACTTC
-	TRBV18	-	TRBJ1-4	CASSPASTNEKLFF	TGTGCCAGCTCACCAGCCTCAACTAATGAAAAACTGTTTTTT
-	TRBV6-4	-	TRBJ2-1	CASSDSATRPSSPEQFF	TGTGCCAGCAGTGACTCGGCCACCAGGCCCTCAAGCCCTGAGCAGTTCTTC
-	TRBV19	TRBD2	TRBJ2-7	CASTRGTSGISTYEQYF	TGTGCCAGTACGAGGGGGACTAGCGGGATTTCGACCTACGAGCAGTACTTC
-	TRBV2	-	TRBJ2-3	CASSERDDTQYF	TGTGCCAGCAGTGAAAGGGACGATACGCAGTATTTT
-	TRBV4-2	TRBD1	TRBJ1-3	CASSHGVDRGRIENTIYF	TGTGCCAGCAGCCACGGAGTGGACAGGGGGAGAATCGAAAACACCATATATTTT
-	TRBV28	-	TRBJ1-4	CASSLGEKLFF	TGTGCCAGCAGCCTTGGTGAAAAACTGTTTTTT
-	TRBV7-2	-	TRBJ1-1	CASSLYNGQFEAFF	TGTGCCAGCAGCTTATATAACGGACAGTTTGAAGCTTTCTTT
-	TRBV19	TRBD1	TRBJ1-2	CASSIDLFRGSYTF	TGTGCCAGTAGTATAGATCTGTTCAGGGGGAGCTACACCTTC
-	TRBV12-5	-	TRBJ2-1	CASGSSRRDNEQFF	TGTGCTAGTGGTTCCTCGCGCCGGGACAATGAGCAGTTCTTC
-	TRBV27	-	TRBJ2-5	CASSWRGTETQYF	TGTGCCAGCAGTTGGCGTGGGACGGAGACCCAGTACTTC
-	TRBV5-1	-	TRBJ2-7	CASTRAGPISYEQYF	TGCGCCAGCACCCGGGCAGGCCCGATCTCCTACGAGCAGTACTTC
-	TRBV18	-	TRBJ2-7	CASSPNGTPYEQYF	TGTGCCAGCTCTCCAAACGGGACCCCCTACGAGCAGTACTTC
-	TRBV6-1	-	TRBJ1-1	CASSERRGGAANTEAFF	TGTGCCAGCAGCGAAAGGAGGGGTGGGGCAGCGAACACTGAAGCTTTCTTT
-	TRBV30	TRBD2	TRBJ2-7	CAWSKLAGYEQYF	TGTGCCTGGAGTAAACTAGCGGGATACGAGCAGTACTTC
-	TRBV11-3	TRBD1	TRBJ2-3	CASSLTGVEQYF	TGTGCCAGCAGCTTGACAGGGGTTGAGCAGTATTTT
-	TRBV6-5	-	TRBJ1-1	CASSYSIAHHTEAFF	TGTGCCAGCAGTTACTCGATAGCCCACCACACTGAAGCTTTCTTT
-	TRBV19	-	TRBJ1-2	CASSIDKYGILYGYTF	TGTGCCAGTAGTATAGACAAGTACGGGATCCTCTATGGCTACACCTTC
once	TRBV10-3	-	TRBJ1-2	CAISGGDRYGYTF	TGTGCCATCAGCGGGGGTGATCGGTATGGCTACACCTTC
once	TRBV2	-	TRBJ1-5	CASSYNQPQHF	TGTGCCAGCAGCTATAATCAGCCCCAGCATTTT
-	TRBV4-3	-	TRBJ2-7	CASSQDRGRNPYEQYF	TGCGCCAGCAGCCAAGACAGGGGCCGAAACCCATACGAGCAGTACTTC
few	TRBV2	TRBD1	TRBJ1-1	CATTGQVGTEAFF	TGTGCCACCACGGGACAGGTTGGCACTGAAGCTTTCTTT
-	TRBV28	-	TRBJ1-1	CASTRAPIWDTEAFF	TGTGCCAGCACCCGGGCCCCAATATGGGACACTGAAGCTTTCTTT
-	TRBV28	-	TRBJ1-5	CASSSLAAGVGNQPQHF	TGTGCCAGCAGTTCCCTGGCCGCGGGGGTAGGCAATCAGCCCCAGCATTTT
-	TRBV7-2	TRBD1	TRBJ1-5	CASSLRQGANQPQHF	TGTGCCAGCAGCTTAAGGCAGGGGGCTAATCAGCCCCAGCATTTT
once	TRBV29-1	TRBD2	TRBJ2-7	CSVEGAAGRVDEQYF	TGCAGCGTTGAAGGAGCAGCAGGGAGGGTCGACGAGCAGTACTTC
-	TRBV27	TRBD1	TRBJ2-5	CASSSQDRGQETQYF	TGTGCCAGCAGTTCGCAGGACAGGGGGCAAGAGACCCAGTACTTC
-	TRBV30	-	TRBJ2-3	CAWTATDTQYF	TGTGCCTGGACGGCGACAGATACGCAGTATTTT
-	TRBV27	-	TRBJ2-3	CASSLAAVARDTQYF	TGTGCCAGCAGTTTAGCGGCCGTAGCACGAGATACGCAGTATTTT